This TCR beta chain was obtained from a study of radiation and T cells in renal cell carcinoma. Study-wide context: Nephrectomy followed 15 Gy stereotactic body radiation by 4 weeks.

The repertoire was sequenced with immunoSEQ multiplex PCR; TCRdb's copy has only in-frame clones and lacks some. This table holds more than 75,000 clones, about four fifths found once. This sample's time point: baseline pretreatment blood. Treatment reported: 15 Gy SBRT to primary tumor, nephrectomy 4 weeks later. Study-level findings and limits: Top tumor clonotypes rose in blood 2 weeks post-radiation, then contracted. No pretreatment tumor biopsies were available for baseline clonotypes.

With 3 bases removed from V and 2 bases from J, the gap between germline ends came to 3 bases. Germline CDR1 and CDR2: KGHSH and LQKENI. CDR3 length equals 12 residues. Points on this clone: Its antigen is not known.

The receptor comes from a man aged 60-69 years with renal cell carcinoma. V and J are TRBV18 and TRBJ2-3, with D unclear. Sequenced material: blood, taken from a patient whose treatment included radiotherapy and nephrectomy. The DNA of the CDR3 is TGTGCCAGCTCACCCTCCACAGATACGCAGTATTTT. This gives the protein CASSPSTDTQYF.